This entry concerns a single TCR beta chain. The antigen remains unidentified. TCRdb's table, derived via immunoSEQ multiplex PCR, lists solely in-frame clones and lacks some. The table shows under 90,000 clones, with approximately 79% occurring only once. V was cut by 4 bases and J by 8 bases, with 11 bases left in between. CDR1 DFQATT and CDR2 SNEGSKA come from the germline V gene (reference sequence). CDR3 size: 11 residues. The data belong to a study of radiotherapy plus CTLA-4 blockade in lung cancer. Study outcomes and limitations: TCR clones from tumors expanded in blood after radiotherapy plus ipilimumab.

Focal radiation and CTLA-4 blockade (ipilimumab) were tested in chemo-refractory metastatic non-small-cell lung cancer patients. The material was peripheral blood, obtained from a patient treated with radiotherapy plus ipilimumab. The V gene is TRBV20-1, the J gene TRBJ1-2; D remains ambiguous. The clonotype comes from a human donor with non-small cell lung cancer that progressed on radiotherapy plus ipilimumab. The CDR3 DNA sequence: TGCAGTGCTACCGGACCGGCAGGCTACACCTTC. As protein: CSATGPAGYTF.